This T cell receptor (beta chain) was profiled in a study of blood T cells in healthy people across ages. Study summary: When template switching was applied, about one barcoded beta molecule was captured per two T cells. General study findings and limits: Among long-lived donors, naive CD4+ cells were more numerous and diversity higher than in aged donors.

With respect to this clonotype: The antigen is unknown.

A sample-barcoded 5' primer and a J-beta primer mix were used in a second PCR of roughly 7 to 11 cycles. One entry per CDR3 protein results from TCRdb running MiXCR on the 5' RACE reads. Seen here are 700,000 to 850,000 distinct CDR3 sequences, 35% to 40% observed once, and the top ten hold under 15%. Total RNA extraction produced at least 5 micrograms (per sample) for the study. Specimen: blood. This clonotype originated in a man between 18 and 29 years old in good health.

The CDR3 reads CASSIGQGVWKPFNNEQYF. The DNA for the CDR3 is TGTGCCAGCAGTATCGGACAGGGGGTTTGGAAACCCTTTAACAATGAGCAGTACTTC. The chain joins TRBV28 to TRBJ2-7; 10 positions match TRBD1. J lost 7 bases, V lost 5 bases, and 23 bases had no gene match. The CDR3 is 19 amino acids. Germline CDR1 MDHEN, CDR2 SYDVKM.